Listed here are 20 T cell receptor beta chains from one sample, sequenced in a study of post-analysis software for immune sequencing data. Whole-study findings and limits: Relative to controls, patients had about 5 TRBV segments at higher frequency, with TRBV5-6, TRBV5-1 and TRBV20-1 among these.

cDNA libraries of TCR beta carried unique molecular identifiers. TCRdb fed the PCR reads into MiXCR, producing one record per CDR3 protein. The table lists around 190,000 distinct CDR3 sequences, 29% of them singletons. Their cognate antigens are unknown. Sequencing used blood. Receptors originate from a girl aged 2 to 17 with multiple sclerosis.

This clonotype has ten or more counts. The V and J genes are TRBV29-1 and TRBJ2-7; 11 nucleotides line up with TRBD1. CDR1 is SQVTM, CDR2 ANQGSEA, per germline. V was clipped by 4 bases and J by 4 bases; unmatched bases: 3. This CDR3 has 13 amino acids. The CDR3 protein is CSVGDRGFYEQYF. CDR3 in DNA: TGCAGCGTTGGGGACAGGGGGTTTTACGAGCAGTACTTC.

A remark on this clonotype: A clone one base away is much larger, so this may be a read error. The gene calls are TRBV2 and TRBJ2-7; 7 nucleotides line up with TRBD1. CDR3 length: 14 residues. CDR1 and CDR2 (germline): SNHLY, FYNNEI. The CDR3 loop reads CASRRDSSSYGQYF. The CDR3 coding sequence is TGTGCCAGCAGGAGGGACAGTAGCTCCTACGGGCAGTACTTC.

A few counts support this clonotype. The chain recombines TRBV25-1 with TRBJ1-6; no firm D call. The germline V gene has CDR1 MGHDK and CDR2 SYGVNS. V was pared by 7 bases and J by 2 bases, with 12 bases between. The CDR3 runs 15 residues. CDR3 region: CASIRRQPYNSPLHF. The CDR3 nucleotides are TGTGCCAGCATCCGCCGGCAGCCCTATAATTCACCCCTCCACTTT.

Notes on this clonotype: This could be a read error, since a much larger clone is one nucleotide away. The chain recombines TRBV12-3 or TRBV12-4 with TRBJ2-3, with no clear D. This CDR3 has 12 amino acids. The chain's CDR3 is CASSPQRDAQYF. DNA of the CDR3: TGTGCCAGCAGCCCTCAAAGAGATGCGCAGTATTTT.

The chain links TRBV29-1 to TRBJ2-5; perhaps TRBD2 as D (6 bases). CDR1 and CDR2 (germline): SQVTM, ANQGSEA. Trimming shortened V by 6 bases and J by 9 bases, and 17 bases separated the two germline ends. This CDR3 comprises 12 residues. CDR3 loop: CSVRRAGEPQYF. In nucleotides, the CDR3 is TGCAGCGTCCGGAGGGCCGGGGAGCCCCAGTACTTC.

The chain recombines TRBV12-3 or TRBV12-4 with TRBJ1-6; D call uncertain. This CDR3 contains 13 residues. The V gene lost 6 bases and the J gene lost 9 bases, with 12 bases spanning the gap. CDR3 loop: CASRSRPLSPLHF. CDR3 nucleotide sequence: TGTGCCAGCAGGAGCCGGCCTCTTTCACCCCTCCACTTT.

In its sample, this clonotype was seen many times. CDR3: CASSWGQGTTGLEQYF. CDR3 DNA: TGTGCCAGCAGTTGGGGACAGGGGACCACCGGCCTCGAGCAGTACTTC. This sequence joins TRBV12-3 or TRBV12-4 and TRBJ2-7; 10 nucleotides align to TRBD1. V gave up 4 bases and J gave up 6 bases; unmatched junction bases: 12. This CDR3 spans 16 amino acids.

The V gene is TRBV7-9, the J gene TRBJ2-7; a possible D gene is TRBD1 (6 bases). Germline values: CDR1 SEHNR, CDR2 FQNEAQ (reference sequence). This CDR3 has 18 residues. Trimming took off 4 bases at V and 2 bases at J, with 24 bases between the two ends. The CDR3 sequence: CASSSHRDIPKPPYEQYF. CDR3 bases: TGTGCCAGCAGCTCTCACCGGGACATCCCTAAACCTCCCTACGAGCAGTACTTC.

A single count supports this clonotype. Relative to the germline gene, one junction end is altered; a read error may explain this. The rearrangement uses TRBV20-1 and TRBJ2-5; maybe TRBD1 (5 bases). This CDR3 is built from 14 residues. The germline CDR1 and CDR2 sequences are DFQATT and SNEGSKA (reference sequence). The CDR3 nucleotides read TGCAGTGCTAGCCCCTCAGGGTACCAAGAGATCCAGTACTTC. It encodes CSASPSGYQEIQYF.

This rearrangement joins TRBV6-5 to TRBJ1-2; maybe TRBD1 (6 bases). Germline V gene data show CDR1 as MNHEY and CDR2 as SVGAGI. V lost 10 bases and J lost 4, with 19 bases in between. CDR3 length: 14 residues. For the CDR3, the DNA is TGTGCCACCGCCGAAGGGGGGGCCCGCTATGGCTACACCTTC. This codes for CATAEGGARYGYTF.

The chain carries TRBV5-1 and TRBJ2-5; TRBD2 matches at 10 bases. The CDR3 has 16 residues. Germline V gives CDR1 SGHRS, CDR2 YFSETQ. The trim removed 1 base at V and 4 bases at J, leaving 7 bases unmatched. Here the CDR3 reads CASSLLAGEAVETQYF. The CDR3 DNA reads as TGCGCCAGCAGCTTGCTAGCGGGAGAAGCGGTAGAGACCCAGTACTTC.

In its sample, this clonotype was seen a few times. V usage is TRBV5-6 and J usage is TRBJ2-5; 8 nucleotides match TRBD1. The V and J ends lost 6 bases and 5 bases, in that order; junction bases with no gene match: 6. Germline values: CDR1 SGHDT, CDR2 YYEEEE. This CDR3 contains 13 residues. The CDR3 coding sequence is TGTGCCAGCAACGGACAGGGTTGGGAGACCCAGTACTTC. Translation: CASNGQGWETQYF.

The V call is TRBV29-1, the J call TRBJ1-1; D is unclear. Germline V gene lookup returns CDR1 SQVTM and CDR2 ANQGSEA. CDR3 length: 14 amino acids. With 7 bases removed from V and 1 base from J, the gap between germline ends came to 16 bases. The CDR3 loop reads CSAAPTTRNTEAFF. The CDR3 nucleotides read TGCAGCGCCGCCCCCACTACTCGGAACACTGAAGCTTTCTTT.

This clonotype has more than one count but fewer than ten. J is TRBJ1-2 and V is TRBV7-8, with D possibly matching TRBD1 (6 bases). V lost 3 bases and J 5 bases, leaving 28 bases between the germline ends. This CDR3 comprises 19 residues. Germline V gene data show CDR1 as SGHVS and CDR2 as FQNEAQ. In nucleotides, the CDR3 is TGTGCCAGCAGCTTCTATAAGGGAAGGGGGATTCGGGCCAGTTATGGCTACACCTTC. This sequence encodes CASSFYKGRGIRASYGYTF. The full variable domain, with the rest looked up from reference TRBV7-8 and TRBJ1-2, is GAGVSQSPRYKVAKRGQDVALRCDPISGHVSLFWYQQALGQGPEFLTYFQNEAQLDKSGLPSDRFFAERPEGSVSTLKIQRTQQEDSAVYLCASSFYKGRGIRASYGYTFGSGTRLTVV.

Points on this clonotype: This may come from a read error, since a much larger clone is one base off. V is TRBV5-1 and J is TRBJ2-1; the D is unclear. Trimming shortened V by 4 bases and J by 10 bases, and 12 bases separated the two germline ends. CDR3 length equals 12 residues. Germline V gene lookup returns CDR1 SGHRS and CDR2 YFSETQ. CDR3 DNA: TGCGCCAGCAGCATCTTCCCCTACGAGCAGTTCTTC. It codes for CASSIFPYEQFF. Looking up the rest from reference TRBV5-1 and TRBJ2-1 gives the full variable domain: KAGVTQTPRYLIKTRGQQVTLSCSPISGHRSVSWYQQTPGQGLQFLFEYFSETQRNKGNFPGRFSGRQFSNSRSEMNVSTLELGDSALYLCASSIFPYEQFFGPGTRLTVL.

Points on this clonotype: Relative to the germline gene, one junction end is altered; a read error may explain this. The chain combines TRBV15 with TRBJ1-5, with D unclear. Germline CDR1 LNHNV, CDR2 YYDKDF (reference sequence). This CDR3 is built from 15 residues. The CDR3 nucleotides read TGTGCCACCAGTAGAGACGGGGATAGCAATCAGCTCCAGCATTTT. It encodes CATSRDGDSNQLQHF.

The rearrangement links TRBV2 to TRBJ2-2; possible D gene TRBD2, 6 bases. CDR3 length: 15 residues. The ends were cut back, 7 bases at V and 6 bases at J, with 18 bases in the middle. The germline V gene has CDR1 SNHLY and CDR2 FYNNEI. The CDR3 coding sequence is TGTGCCAGCATTCCGGGCCCTGGGAGGTCCGGGGAGCTGTTTTTT. Translation gives CASIPGPGRSGELFF.

The table lists this clonotype with a few counts. This rearrangement joins TRBV7-9 to TRBJ2-3, with TRBD1 matching over 7 bases. Losses at the gene ends were 6 bases for V and 4 bases for J; bases not matched to a gene: 16. CDR3 length equals 17 residues. Looked up from germline, CDR1 is SEHNR and CDR2 is FQNEAQ (reference sequence). The CDR3 DNA reads as TGTGCCAGCAGTCTCACTGGACAGGCCCTTGGGGCAGATACGCAGTATTTT. It codes for CASSLTGQALGADTQYF.

The table lists this clonotype with many counts. The rearrangement joins TRBV20-1 to TRBJ2-1; TRBD2 aligns across 9 bases. CDR1 is DFQATT and CDR2 is SNEGSKA in the germline V gene (reference sequence). The CDR3 consists of 16 residues. Trimming took 6 bases from V and 4 from J; bases not matched to a gene: 13. CDR3 in amino acids: CSASRLAGVGYNEQFF. The CDR3 DNA sequence: TGCAGTGCCTCTCGGTTAGCGGGAGTAGGGTACAATGAGCAGTTCTTC.

This chain joins TRBV6-1 and TRBJ1-3; 9 nucleotides agree with TRBD1. The trim removed 0 bases at V and 4 bases at J, leaving 7 bases unmatched. Germline lookup yields CDR1 MNHNS and CDR2 SASEGT. The CDR3 runs to 17 residues. Here the CDR3 DNA reads TGTGCCAGCAGTGAAGCGCCCCGGACAGGGGACGGAAACACCATATATTTT. Its translation is CASSEAPRTGDGNTIYF.